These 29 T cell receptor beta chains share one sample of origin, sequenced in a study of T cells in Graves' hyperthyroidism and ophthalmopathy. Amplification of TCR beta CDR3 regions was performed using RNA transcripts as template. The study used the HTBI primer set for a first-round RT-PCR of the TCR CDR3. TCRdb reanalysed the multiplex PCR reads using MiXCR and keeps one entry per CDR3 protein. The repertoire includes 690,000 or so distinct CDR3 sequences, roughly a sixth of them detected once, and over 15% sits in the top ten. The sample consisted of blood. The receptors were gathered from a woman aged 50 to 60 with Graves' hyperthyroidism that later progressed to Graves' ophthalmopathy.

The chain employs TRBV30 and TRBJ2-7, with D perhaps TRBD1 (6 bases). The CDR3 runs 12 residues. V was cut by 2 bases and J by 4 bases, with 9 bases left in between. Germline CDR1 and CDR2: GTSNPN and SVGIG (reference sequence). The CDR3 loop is CAWSPQGYEQYF. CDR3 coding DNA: TGTGCCTGGAGTCCACAGGGATACGAGCAGTACTTC.

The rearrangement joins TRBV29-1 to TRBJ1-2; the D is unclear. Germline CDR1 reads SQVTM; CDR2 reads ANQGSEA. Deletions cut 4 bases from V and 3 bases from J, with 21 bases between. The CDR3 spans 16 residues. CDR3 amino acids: CSVGLSPFPEDYGYTF. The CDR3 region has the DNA TGCAGCGTTGGCCTGTCTCCATTCCCTGAGGACTATGGCTACACCTTC.

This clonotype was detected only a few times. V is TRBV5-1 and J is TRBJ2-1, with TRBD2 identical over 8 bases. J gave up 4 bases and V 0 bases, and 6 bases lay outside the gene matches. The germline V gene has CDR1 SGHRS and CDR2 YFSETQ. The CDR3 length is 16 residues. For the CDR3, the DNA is TGCGCCAGCAGCTTGGGGTTGGGACTAGGTTACAATGAGCAGTTCTTC. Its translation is CASSLGLGLGYNEQFF.

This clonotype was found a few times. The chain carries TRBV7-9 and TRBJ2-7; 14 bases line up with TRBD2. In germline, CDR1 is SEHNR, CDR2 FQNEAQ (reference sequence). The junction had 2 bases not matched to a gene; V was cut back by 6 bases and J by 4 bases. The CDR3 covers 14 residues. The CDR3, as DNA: TGTGCCAGCAGAGGGACTAGCGGGGGTTACGAGCAGTACTTC. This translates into CASRGTSGGYEQYF. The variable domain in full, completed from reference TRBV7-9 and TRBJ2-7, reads DTGVSQNPRHKITKRGQNVTFRCDPISEHNRLYWYRQTLGQGPEFLTYFQNEAQLEKSRLLSDRFSAERPKGSFSTLEIQRTEQGDSAMYLCASRGTSGGYEQYFGPGTRLTVT.

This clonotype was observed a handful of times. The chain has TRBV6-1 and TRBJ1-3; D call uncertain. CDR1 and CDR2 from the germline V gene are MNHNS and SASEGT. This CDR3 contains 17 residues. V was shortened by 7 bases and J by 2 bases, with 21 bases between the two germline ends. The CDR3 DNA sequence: TGTGCCAGCACTGACCGCCGGCTGGGCACAACTGGAAACACCATATATTTT. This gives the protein CASTDRRLGTTGNTIYF.

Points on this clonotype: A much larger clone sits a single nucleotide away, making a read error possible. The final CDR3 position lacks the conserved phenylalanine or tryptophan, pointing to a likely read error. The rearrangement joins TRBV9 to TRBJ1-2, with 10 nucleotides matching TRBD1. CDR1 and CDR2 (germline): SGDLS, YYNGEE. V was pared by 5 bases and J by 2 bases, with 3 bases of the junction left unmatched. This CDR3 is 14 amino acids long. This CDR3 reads CASRETGGNYGYTL. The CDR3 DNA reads TGTGCCAGCAGGGAGACAGGGGGCAACTATGGCTACACCCTC.

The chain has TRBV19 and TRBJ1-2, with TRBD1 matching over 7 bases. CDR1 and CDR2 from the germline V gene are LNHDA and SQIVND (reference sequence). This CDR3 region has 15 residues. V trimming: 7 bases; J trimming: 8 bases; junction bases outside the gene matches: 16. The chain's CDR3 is CASTPSFTGDYGYTF. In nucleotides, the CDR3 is TGTGCCAGTACCCCCTCCTTTACAGGGGATTACGGCTACACCTTC.

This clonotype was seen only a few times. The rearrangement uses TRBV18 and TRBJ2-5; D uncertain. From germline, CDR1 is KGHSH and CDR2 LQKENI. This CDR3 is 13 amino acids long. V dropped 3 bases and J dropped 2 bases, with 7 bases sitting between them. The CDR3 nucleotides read TGTGCCAGCTCACCTCGGCAGCAAGAGACCCAGTACTTC. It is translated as CASSPRQQETQYF. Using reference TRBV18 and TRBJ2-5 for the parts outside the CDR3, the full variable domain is NAGVMQNPRHLVRRRGQEARLRCSPMKGHSHVYWYRQLPEEGLKFMVYLQKENIIDESGMPKERFSAEFPKEGPSILRIQQVVRGDSAAYFCASSPRQQETQYFGPGTRLLVL.

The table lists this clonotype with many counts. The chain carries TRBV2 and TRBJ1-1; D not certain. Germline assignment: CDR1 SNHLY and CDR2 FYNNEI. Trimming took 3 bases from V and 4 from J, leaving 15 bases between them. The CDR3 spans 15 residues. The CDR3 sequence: CASSEVGQSSTEAFF. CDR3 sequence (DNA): TGTGCCAGCAGTGAGGTAGGGCAGTCGAGCACTGAAGCTTTCTTT.

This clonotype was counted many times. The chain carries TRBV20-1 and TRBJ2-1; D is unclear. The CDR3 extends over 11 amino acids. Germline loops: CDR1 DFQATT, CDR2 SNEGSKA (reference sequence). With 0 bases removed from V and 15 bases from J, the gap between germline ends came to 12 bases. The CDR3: CSAREDPPAFF. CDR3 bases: TGCAGTGCTAGAGAGGACCCTCCAGCGTTCTTC.

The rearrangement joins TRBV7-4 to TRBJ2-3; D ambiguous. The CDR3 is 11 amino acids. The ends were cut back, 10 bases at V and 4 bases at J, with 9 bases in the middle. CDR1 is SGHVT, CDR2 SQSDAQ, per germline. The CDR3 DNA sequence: TGTGCCACCCTCCCCCCAGATACGCAGTATTTT. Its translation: CATLPPDTQYF.

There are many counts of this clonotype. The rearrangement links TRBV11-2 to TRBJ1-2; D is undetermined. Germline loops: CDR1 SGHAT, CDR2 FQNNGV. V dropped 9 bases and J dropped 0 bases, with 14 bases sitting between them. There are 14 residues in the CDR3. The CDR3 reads CASTLDQANYGYTF. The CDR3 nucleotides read TGTGCCAGTACTCTGGACCAAGCTAACTATGGCTACACCTTC.

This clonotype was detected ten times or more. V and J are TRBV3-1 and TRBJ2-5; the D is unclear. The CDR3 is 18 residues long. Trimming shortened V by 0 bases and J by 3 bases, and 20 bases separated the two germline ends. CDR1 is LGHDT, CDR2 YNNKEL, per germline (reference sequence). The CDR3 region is CASSQDQRRQNVEETQYF. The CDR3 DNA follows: TGTGCCAGCAGCCAAGATCAACGAAGGCAGAACGTAGAAGAGACCCAGTACTTC.

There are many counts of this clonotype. As DNA, the CDR3 is TGTGCCAGCCGGCGGGAACAGCAAGATGAAGCTTTCTTT. Translated, it gives CASRREQQDEAFF. V gene TRBV6-1 combines with J gene TRBJ1-1; D not resolved. Between the trimmed V and J ends, which lost 8 bases and 7 bases, there was a span of 17 bases. Germline CDR1 MNHNS, CDR2 SASEGT. The CDR3 contains 13 residues.

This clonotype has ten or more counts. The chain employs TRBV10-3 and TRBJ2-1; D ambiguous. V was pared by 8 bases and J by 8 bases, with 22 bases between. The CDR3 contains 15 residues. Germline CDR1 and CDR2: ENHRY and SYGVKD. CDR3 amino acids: CAIATEGSEGHEQFF. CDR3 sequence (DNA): TGTGCCATCGCAACAGAAGGGTCAGAAGGACATGAGCAGTTCTTC.

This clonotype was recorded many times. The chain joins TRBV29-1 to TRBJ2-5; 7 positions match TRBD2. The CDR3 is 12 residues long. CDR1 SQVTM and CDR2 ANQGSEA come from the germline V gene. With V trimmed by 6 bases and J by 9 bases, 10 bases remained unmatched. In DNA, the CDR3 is TGCAGCGTGAGGGAGGGGACCGAGGCCCAGTACTTC. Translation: CSVREGTEAQYF. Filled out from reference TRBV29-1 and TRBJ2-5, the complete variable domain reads SAVISQKPSRDICQRGTSLTIQCQVDSQVTMMFWYRQQPGQSLTLIATANQGSEATYESGFVIDKFPISRPNLTFSTLTVSNMSPEDSSIYLCSVREGTEAQYFGPGTRLLVL.

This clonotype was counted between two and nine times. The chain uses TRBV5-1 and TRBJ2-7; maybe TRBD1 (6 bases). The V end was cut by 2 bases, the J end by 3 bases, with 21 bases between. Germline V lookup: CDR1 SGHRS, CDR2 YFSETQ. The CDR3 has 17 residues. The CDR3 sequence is CASSFTSGTRPDYEQYF. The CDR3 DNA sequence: TGCGCCAGCAGCTTTACTTCCGGGACAAGGCCAGACTACGAGCAGTACTTC.

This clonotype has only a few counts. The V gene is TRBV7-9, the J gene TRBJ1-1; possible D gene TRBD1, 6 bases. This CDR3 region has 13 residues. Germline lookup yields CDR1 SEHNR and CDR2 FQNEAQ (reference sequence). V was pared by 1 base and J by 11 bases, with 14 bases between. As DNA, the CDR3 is TGTGCCAGCAGCTTAGGGCCAGGGGCGGAGGCTTTCTTT. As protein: CASSLGPGAEAFF.

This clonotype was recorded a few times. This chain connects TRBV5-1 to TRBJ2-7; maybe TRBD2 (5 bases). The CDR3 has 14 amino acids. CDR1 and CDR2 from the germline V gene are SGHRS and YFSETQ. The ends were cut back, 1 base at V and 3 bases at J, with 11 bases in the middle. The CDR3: CASSLRHGLYEQYF. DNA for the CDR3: TGCGCCAGCAGCTTGCGACACGGACTCTACGAGCAGTACTTC. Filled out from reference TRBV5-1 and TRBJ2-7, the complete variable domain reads KAGVTQTPRYLIKTRGQQVTLSCSPISGHRSVSWYQQTPGQGLQFLFEYFSETQRNKGNFPGRFSGRQFSNSRSEMNVSTLELGDSALYLCASSLRHGLYEQYFGPGTRLTVT.

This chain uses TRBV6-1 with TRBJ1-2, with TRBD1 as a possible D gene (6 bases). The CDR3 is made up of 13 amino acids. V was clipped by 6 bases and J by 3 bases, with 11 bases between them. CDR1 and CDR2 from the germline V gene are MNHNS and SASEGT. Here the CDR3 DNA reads TGTGCCAGCAGGCGCGGACAGTACTATGGCTACACCTTC. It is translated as CASRRGQYYGYTF.

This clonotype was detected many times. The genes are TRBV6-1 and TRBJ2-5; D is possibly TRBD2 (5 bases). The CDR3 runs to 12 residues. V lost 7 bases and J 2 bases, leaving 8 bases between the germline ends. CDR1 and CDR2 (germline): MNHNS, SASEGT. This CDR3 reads CASTGSQETQYF. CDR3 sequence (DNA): TGTGCCAGCACGGGGAGTCAAGAGACCCAGTACTTC.

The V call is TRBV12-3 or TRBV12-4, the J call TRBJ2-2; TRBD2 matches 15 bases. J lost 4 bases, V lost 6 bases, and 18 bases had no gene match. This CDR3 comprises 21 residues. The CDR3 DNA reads TGTGCCAGCAGGACCCTTCATCCCGGGACTAGCGGGGGGTTGGGCACCGGGGAGCTGTTTTTT. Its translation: CASRTLHPGTSGGLGTGELFF.

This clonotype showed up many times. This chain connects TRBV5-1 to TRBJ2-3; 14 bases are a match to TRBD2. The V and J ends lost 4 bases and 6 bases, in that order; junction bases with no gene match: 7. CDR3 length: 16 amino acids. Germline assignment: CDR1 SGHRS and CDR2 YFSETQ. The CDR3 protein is CASSRKTSGGADTQYF. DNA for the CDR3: TGCGCCAGCAGCCGAAAGACTAGCGGGGGGGCGGATACGCAGTATTTT. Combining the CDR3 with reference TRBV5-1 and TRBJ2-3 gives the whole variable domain KAGVTQTPRYLIKTRGQQVTLSCSPISGHRSVSWYQQTPGQGLQFLFEYFSETQRNKGNFPGRFSGRQFSNSRSEMNVSTLELGDSALYLCASSRKTSGGADTQYFGPGTRLTVL.

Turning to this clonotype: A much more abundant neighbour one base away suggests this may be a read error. The DNA of the CDR3 is TGTGCCAGCAGCCTGCTCACAGCGGGGGGATTAAATGAGCAGTTCTTC. Its protein product is CASSLLTAGGLNEQFF. The rearrangement joins TRBV7-2 to TRBJ2-1; TRBD2 agrees at 9 bases. Trimming removed 5 bases from V and 7 bases from J; junction bases left unmatched: 12. Germline V gene data show CDR1 as SGHTA and CDR2 as FQGNSA. This CDR3 is 16 amino acids long.

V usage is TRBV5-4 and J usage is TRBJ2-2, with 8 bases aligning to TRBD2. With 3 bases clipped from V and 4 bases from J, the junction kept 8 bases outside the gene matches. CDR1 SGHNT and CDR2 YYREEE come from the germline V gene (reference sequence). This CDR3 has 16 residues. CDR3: CASSSYSGASTGELFF. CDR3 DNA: TGTGCCAGCAGCTCTTATAGCGGGGCCTCCACCGGGGAGCTGTTTTTT.

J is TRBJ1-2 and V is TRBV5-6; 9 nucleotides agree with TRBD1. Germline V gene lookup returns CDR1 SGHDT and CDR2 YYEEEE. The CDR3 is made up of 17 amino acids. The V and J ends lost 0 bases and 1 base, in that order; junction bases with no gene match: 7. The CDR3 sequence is CASSLASDRGNNYGYTF. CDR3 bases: TGTGCCAGCAGCTTGGCTTCGGACAGGGGAAATAACTATGGCTACACCTTC.

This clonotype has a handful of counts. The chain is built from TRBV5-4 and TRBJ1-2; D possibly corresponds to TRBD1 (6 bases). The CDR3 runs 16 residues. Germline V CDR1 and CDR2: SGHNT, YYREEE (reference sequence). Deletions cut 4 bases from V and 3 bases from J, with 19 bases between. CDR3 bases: TGTGCCAGCAGCCAAGATCGTGCAGGGGCCGACTATGGCTACACCTTC. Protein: CASSQDRAGADYGYTF.

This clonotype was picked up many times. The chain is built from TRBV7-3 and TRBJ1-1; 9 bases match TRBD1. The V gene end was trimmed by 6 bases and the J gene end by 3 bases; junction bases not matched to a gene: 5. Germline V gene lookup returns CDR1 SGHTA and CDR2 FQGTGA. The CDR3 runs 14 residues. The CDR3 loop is CASRVQGADTEAFF. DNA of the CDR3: TGTGCCAGCAGGGTACAGGGGGCGGACACTGAAGCTTTCTTT.

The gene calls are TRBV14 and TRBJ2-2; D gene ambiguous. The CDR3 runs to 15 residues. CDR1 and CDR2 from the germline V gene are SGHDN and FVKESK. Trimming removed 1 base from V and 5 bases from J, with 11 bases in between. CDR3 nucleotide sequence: TGTGCCAGCAGCCAAGGTCTTATCCGGACCGGGGAGCTGTTTTTT. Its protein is CASSQGLIRTGELFF.